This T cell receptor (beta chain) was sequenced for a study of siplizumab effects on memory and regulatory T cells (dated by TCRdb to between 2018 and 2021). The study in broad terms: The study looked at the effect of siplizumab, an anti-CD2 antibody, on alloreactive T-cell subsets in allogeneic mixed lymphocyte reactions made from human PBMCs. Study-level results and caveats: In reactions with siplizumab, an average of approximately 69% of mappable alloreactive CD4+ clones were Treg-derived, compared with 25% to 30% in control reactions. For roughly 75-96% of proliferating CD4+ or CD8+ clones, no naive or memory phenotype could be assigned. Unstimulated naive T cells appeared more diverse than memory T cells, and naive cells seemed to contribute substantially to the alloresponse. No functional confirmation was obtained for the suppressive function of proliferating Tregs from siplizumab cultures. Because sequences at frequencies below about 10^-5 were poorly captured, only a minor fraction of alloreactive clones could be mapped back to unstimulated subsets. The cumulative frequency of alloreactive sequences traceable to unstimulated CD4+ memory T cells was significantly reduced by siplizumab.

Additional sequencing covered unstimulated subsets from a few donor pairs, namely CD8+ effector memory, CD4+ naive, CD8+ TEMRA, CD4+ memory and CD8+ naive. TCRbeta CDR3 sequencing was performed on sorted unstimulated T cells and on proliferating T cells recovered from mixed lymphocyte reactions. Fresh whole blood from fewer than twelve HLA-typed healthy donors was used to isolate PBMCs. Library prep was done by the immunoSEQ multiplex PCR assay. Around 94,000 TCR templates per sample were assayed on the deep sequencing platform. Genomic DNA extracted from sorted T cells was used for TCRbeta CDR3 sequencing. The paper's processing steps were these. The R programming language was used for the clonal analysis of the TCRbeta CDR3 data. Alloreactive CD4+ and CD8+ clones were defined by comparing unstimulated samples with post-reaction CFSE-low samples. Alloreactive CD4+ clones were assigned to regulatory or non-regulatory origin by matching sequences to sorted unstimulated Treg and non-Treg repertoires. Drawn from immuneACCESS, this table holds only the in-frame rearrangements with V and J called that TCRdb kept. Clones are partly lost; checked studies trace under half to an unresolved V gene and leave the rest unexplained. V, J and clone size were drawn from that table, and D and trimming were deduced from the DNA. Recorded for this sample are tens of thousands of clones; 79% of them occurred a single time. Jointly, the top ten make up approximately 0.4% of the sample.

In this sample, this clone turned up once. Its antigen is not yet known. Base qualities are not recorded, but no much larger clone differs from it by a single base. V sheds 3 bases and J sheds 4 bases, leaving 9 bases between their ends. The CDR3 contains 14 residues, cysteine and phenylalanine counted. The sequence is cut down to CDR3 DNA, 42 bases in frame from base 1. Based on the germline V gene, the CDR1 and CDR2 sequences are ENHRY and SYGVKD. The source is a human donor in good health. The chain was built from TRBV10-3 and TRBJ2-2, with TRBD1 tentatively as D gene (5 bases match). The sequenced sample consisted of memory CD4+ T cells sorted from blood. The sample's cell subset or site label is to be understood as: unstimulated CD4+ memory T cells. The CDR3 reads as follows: CAISDQGSTGELFF. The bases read TGTGCCATCAGTGATCAGGGTAGCACCGGGGAGCTGTTTTTT.